This T cell receptor (beta chain) was recorded in a study of blood T cell repertoires in COVID-19. Whole-study context: Sample material is recorded as cDNA or gDNA derived from T cells, B-cell-depleted T cells, or PBMCs.

Only in-frame clones appear in the TCRdb table, and some are missing; sequencing was by immunoSEQ multiplex PCR. The data hold 200,000 or so clones, with 70% to 90% observed a single time. In germline, CDR1 is SGHAT, CDR2 FQNNGV. The ends lost 5 bases at V and 7 bases at J; junction bases unmatched: 4. CDR3 length: 14 residues. Sample: PBMCs or T cells enriched from blood (not recorded which). The V gene is TRBV11-2, the J gene TRBJ2-7; 14 nucleotides agree with TRBD2. The clonotype originates from a woman aged 40 to 49 with acute COVID-19. CDR3 DNA: TGTGCCAGCAGCCTGGGACTAGCGGGGGATGAGCAGTACGTC. Translated: CASSLGLAGDEQYV.